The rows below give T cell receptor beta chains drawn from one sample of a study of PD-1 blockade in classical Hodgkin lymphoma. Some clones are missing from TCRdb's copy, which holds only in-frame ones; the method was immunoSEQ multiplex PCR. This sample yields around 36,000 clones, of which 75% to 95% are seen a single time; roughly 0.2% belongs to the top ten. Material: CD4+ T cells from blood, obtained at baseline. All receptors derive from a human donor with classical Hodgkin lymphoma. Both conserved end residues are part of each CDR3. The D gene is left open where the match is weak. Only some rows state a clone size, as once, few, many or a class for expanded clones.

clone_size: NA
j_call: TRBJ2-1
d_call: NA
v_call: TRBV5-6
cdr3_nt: TGTGCCAGCAGCGGGACTGGTAATGAGCAGTTCTTC
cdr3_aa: CASSGTGNEQFF

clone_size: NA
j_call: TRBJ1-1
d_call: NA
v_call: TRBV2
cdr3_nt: TGTGCCAGCAGCGCCGAGAGGGCCACTGAAGCTTTCTTT
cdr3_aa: CASSAERATEAFF

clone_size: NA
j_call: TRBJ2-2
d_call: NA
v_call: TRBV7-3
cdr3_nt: TGTGCCAGCAGCTCGGGACTGTCCACCGGGGAGCTGTTTTTT
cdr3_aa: CASSSGLSTGELFF

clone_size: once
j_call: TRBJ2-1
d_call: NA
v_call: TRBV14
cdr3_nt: TGTGCCAGCAGCCAAGATATCCGTGAGCAGTTCTTC
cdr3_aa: CASSQDIREQFF

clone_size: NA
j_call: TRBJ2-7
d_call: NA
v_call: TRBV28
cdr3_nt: TGTGCCAGCAGCGACAGCTCAGCTTACGAGCAGTACTTC
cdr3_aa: CASSDSSAYEQYF

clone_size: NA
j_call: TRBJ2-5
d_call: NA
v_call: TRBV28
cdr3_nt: TGTGCCAGCAGTAGCTCGAGGGGCCAAGAGACCCAGTACTTC
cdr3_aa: CASSSSRGQETQYF

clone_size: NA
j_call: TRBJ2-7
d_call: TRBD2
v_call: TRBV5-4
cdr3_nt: TGTGCCAGCAGGAAAAGGGGACTAGCGGGATCCTACGAGCAGTACTTC
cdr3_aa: CASRKRGLAGSYEQYF

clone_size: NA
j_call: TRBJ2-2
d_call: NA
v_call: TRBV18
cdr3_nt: TGTGCCAGTTCACCACCTACTAACATGGACACCGGGGAGCTGTTTTTT
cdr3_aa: CASSPPTNMDTGELFF

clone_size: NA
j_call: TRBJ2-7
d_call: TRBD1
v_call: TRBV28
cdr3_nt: TGTGCCAGCAGTTTGGGGACAGTGGGGGCCTACGAGCAGTACTTC
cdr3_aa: CASSLGTVGAYEQYF

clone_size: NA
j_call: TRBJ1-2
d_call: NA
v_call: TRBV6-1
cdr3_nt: TGTGCCAGCGGAGCCAACTATGGCTACACCTTC
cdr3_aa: CASGANYGYTF

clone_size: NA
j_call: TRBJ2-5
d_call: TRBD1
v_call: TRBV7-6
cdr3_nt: TGTGCCAGCAGCGAAGACAGGGTCGGGACCCAGTACTTC
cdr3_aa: CASSEDRVGTQYF

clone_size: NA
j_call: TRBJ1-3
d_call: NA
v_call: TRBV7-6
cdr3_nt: TGTGCCAGCAGCTTAGGTGTACAAATCTCTGGAAACACCATATATTTT
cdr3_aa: CASSLGVQISGNTIYF

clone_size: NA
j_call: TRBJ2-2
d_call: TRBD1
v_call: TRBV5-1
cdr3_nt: TGCGCCAGCAGCTTGGGACAGGGGGCGAACACCGGGGAGCTGTTTTTT
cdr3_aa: CASSLGQGANTGELFF

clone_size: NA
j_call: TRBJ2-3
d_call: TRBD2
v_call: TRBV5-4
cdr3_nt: TGTGCCAGCAGCCCGGGGGGGAGCGGAGCAGATACGCAGTATTTT
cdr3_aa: CASSPGGSGADTQYF

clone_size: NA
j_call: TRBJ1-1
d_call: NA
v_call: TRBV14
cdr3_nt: TGTGCCAGCAGCCAACTCTGGGCGGCTGAAGCTTTCTTT
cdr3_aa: CASSQLWAAEAFF

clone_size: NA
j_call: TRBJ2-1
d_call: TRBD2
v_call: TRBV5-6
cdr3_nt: TGTGCCAGCAGCTGGGAGGGCTCCTACAATGAGCAGTTCTTC
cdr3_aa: CASSWEGSYNEQFF

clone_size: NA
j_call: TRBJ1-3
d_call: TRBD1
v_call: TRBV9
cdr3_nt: TGTGCCAGCAGCGTAGAGACCAGGGGGCCGGGAAACACCATATATTTT
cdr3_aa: CASSVETRGPGNTIYF

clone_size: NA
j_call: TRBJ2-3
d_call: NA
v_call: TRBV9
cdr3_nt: TGTGCCAGCTCTTTGGGGGATTTGCCAGATACGCAGTATTTT
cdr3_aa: CASSLGDLPDTQYF

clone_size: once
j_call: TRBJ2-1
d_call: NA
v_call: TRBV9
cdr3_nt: TGTGCCAGCAGCGTACGGACGGCGGGAAGCGGTGAGCAGTTCTTC
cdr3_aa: CASSVRTAGSGEQFF

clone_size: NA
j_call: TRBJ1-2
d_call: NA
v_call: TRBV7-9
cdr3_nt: TGTGCCAGCAGTCTATACTCTGAGGCATACTATGGCTACACCTTC
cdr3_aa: CASSLYSEAYYGYTF

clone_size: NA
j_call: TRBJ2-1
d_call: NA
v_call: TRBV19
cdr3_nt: TGTGCCAGTAGTATAAACCTCCCCGGGGTGTCCTACAATGAGCAGTTCTTC
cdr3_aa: CASSINLPGVSYNEQFF

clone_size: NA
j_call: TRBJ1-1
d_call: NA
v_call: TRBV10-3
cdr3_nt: TGTGCCATCAGTGAGGACACAGGATCTGAAGCTTTCTTT
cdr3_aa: CAISEDTGSEAFF

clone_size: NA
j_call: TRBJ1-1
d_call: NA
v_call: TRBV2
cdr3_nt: TGTGCCAGCAGTGAAGAGGTGAACACTGAAGCTTTCTTT
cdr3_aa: CASSEEVNTEAFF

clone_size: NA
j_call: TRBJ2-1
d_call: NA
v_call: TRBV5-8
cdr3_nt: TGTGCCAGCAGCTTGTTCGTAGCGGCTTACAATGAGCAGTTCTTC
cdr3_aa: CASSLFVAAYNEQFF

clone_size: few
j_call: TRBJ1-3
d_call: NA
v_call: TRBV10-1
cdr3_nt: TGCGCCAGCAGTGCGGTCACCGGAAACACCATATATTTT
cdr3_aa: CASSAVTGNTIYF

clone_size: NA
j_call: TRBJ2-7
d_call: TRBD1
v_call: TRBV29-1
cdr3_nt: TGCAGCGACCCCGGGACAGGGGACCACGAGCAGTACTTC
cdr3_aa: CSDPGTGDHEQYF

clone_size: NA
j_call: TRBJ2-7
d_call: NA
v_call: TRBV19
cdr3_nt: TGTGCCAGTAGTATAGATGGGGGATTAACCTACGAGCAGTACTTC
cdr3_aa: CASSIDGGLTYEQYF

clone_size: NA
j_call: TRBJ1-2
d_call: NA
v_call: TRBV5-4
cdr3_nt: TGTGCCAGCAGCTTGGAGGGGGGCCGATTTATGGATGGCTACACCTTC
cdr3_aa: CASSLEGGRFMDGYTF

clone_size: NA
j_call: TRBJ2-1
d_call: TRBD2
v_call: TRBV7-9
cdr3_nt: TGTGCCAGCAGCTTAGTGGGGACTAGCGGGAGAGGGCGCAATGAGCAGTTCTTC
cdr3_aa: CASSLVGTSGRGRNEQFF

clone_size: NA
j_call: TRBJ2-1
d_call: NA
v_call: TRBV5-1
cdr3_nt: TGCGCCAGCAGCTTGACGATTGAGCAGTTCTTC
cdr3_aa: CASSLTIEQFF

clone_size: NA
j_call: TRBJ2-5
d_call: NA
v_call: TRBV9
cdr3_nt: TGTGCCAGCAGCGTAGGGTTGGGGGCGCGGGGAGAAGAGACCCAGTACTTC
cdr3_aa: CASSVGLGARGEETQYF

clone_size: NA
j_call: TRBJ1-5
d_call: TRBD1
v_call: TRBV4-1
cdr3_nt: TGCGCCAGCAGCCAAGACCCAACCGAGGGGGCAGGGGGGGTCAATCAGCCCCAGCATTTT
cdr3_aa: CASSQDPTEGAGGVNQPQHF

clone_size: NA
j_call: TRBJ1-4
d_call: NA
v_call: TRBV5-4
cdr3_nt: TGTGCCAGCAGTCTTCGATTGGGGGGAAATGAAAAACTGTTTTTT
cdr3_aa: CASSLRLGGNEKLFF

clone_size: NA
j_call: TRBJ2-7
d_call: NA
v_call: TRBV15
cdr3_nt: TGTGCCACCAGCAGAGGAGGACACCAAGGGGACGAGCAGTACTTC
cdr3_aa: CATSRGGHQGDEQYF

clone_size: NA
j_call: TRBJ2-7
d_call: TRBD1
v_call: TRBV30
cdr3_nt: TGTGCCTGGAGTGCTCCGGGGCAGGGGACTCCCGGGACAGGCTACGAGCAGTACTTC
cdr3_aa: CAWSAPGQGTPGTGYEQYF

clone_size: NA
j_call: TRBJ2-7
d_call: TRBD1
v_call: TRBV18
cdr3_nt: TGTGCCAGCTCACCCGACGGGACAGGCTACCCCTACGAGCAGTACTTC
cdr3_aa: CASSPDGTGYPYEQYF

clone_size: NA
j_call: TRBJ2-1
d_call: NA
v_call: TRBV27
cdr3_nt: TGTGCCAGCAGTGGACGAGGGGGTAGCTCCTACAATGAGCAGTTCTTC
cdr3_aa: CASSGRGGSSYNEQFF

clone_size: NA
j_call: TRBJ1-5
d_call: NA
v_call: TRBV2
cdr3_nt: TGTGCCAGCAGTGAGAGGGGAACCGGAGGCAATCAGCCCCAGCATTTT
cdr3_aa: CASSERGTGGNQPQHF

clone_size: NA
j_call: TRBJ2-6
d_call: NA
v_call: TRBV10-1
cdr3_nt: TGCGCCAGCAGTGAGTCGACCTCTGGGGCCAACGTCCTGACTTTC
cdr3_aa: CASSESTSGANVLTF

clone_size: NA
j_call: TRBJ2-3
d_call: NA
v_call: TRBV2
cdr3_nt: TGTGCCAGCAGTGAACCGGCGACAGGTCGTGAGTATTTT
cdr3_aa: CASSEPATGREYF

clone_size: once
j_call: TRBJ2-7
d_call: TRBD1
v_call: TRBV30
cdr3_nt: TGTGCCTGGAGCGACAGGGTTATCTACGAGCAGTACTTC
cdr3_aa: CAWSDRVIYEQYF